This T cell receptor beta chain was recovered during a study of Graves' ophthalmopathy and Graves' hyperthyroidism. Overall study findings and caveats: Ophthalmopathy could be told apart from stable hyperthyroidism by a 13-signature model (around 88% sensitivity, about 81% specificity).

A word on this clonotype: What it recognizes is unknown.

As the template, RNA transcripts were used to amplify TCR beta CDR3 regions. HTBI primers were employed in first-round RT-PCR, then a second-round multiplex PCR followed. Each CDR3 protein gets one entry after TCRdb re-called the multiplex PCR reads with MiXCR. The sample shows 360,000 or so distinct CDR3 sequences, 15% to 20% of them seen only once. This CDR3 contains 15 residues. V lost 3 bases, J lost 5 bases, and 19 bases lay in between. CDR1 is DFQATT and CDR2 is SNEGSKA in the germline V gene (reference sequence). Other autoimmune diseases, uncontrolled infections, pregnancy and lactation each led to patient exclusion. Clinical symptoms and serum thyroxine were used for diagnosis; TRAb, thyroid ultrasound and orbital computed tomography were also relied on.

Sequencing was performed on peripheral blood. The J gene is TRBJ1-2, the V gene TRBV20-1, with D maybe TRBD1 (5 bases). The source of this sequence is a woman younger than 30 with Graves' ophthalmopathy. The CDR3 DNA reads TGCAGTGCTAGCTGGGGCGGACCAAGTGGGTATGGCTACACCTTC. Amino acids: CSASWGGPSGYGYTF.